The 18 T cell receptor beta chains below were found in one sample sequenced in a study of cytomegalovirus exposure and HLA in healthy donors. Primers for the PCR totalled 60 Vbeta and 13 Jbeta. TCRdb's copy holds only in-frame clones and misses some; the assay was immunoSEQ multiplex PCR. The table lists fewer than 200,000 clones, 80% to 85% of them singletons. The sample consisted of PBMCs. The receptors originated from a man under 40 in good health and CMV-seronegative.

This sequence joins TRBV7-3 and TRBJ1-1; 12 bases are a match to TRBD1. Germline values: CDR1 SGHTA, CDR2 FQGTGA. The CDR3 is 15 residues long. Trimming cost V 2 bases and J 4 bases; bases outside gene matches: 2. The CDR3 here is CASSLGTGGITEAFF. DNA for the CDR3: TGTGCCAGCAGCTTAGGGACAGGGGGCATCACTGAAGCTTTCTTT.

This rearrangement joins TRBV10-3 to TRBJ1-3, with D maybe TRBD1 (5 bases). V gave up 3 bases and J gave up 4 bases, with 10 bases separating them. Germline assignment: CDR1 ENHRY and CDR2 SYGVKD. The CDR3 runs 14 residues. The CDR3 reads CAISERGTGNTIYF. The CDR3 DNA sequence: TGTGCCATCAGTGAAAGGGGTACAGGAAACACCATATATTTT.

As DNA, the CDR3 is TGTGCCAGCAGTTCTTACGAGCAGTACTTC. As protein: CASSSYEQYF. This chain uses TRBV25-1 with TRBJ2-7; no definite D call. Germline-derived CDR1 and CDR2 are MGHDK and SYGVNS. This CDR3 has 10 amino acids. V gave up 5 bases and J gave up 4 bases, with 3 bases separating them.

The CDR3 region has the DNA TGTGCCAGCAGCACGCGGGACGGAACCTACAATGAGCAGTTCTTC. This translates into CASSTRDGTYNEQFF. The gene calls are TRBV7-2 and TRBJ2-1; weak D call: TRBD2 (6 bases). Germline V gene sequence: CDR1 SGHTA, CDR2 FQGNSA. The V end lost 5 bases, the J end lost 2 bases, and 13 bases lay between the germline ends. There are 15 residues in the CDR3.

The rearrangement joins TRBV7-6 to TRBJ2-5, with 8 bases identical to TRBD2. The CDR3 loop spans 15 amino acids. Germline V gene data show CDR1 as SGHVS and CDR2 as FNYEAQ. With V trimmed by 1 base and J by 2 bases, 3 bases remained unmatched. CDR3 amino acids: CASSLVLAGQETQYF. The DNA of the CDR3 is TGTGCCAGCAGCTTAGTATTAGCGGGGCAAGAGACCCAGTACTTC.

J is TRBJ2-3 and V is TRBV6-1, with TRBD2 matching over 8 bases. Per germline, CDR1 MNHNS and CDR2 SASEGT. CDR3 length equals 14 residues. V dropped 8 bases and J dropped 8; count of bases not matched to a gene: 12. The CDR3 sequence is CASGDREGVRTQYF. The CDR3 region has the DNA TGTGCCAGCGGGGACCGGGAGGGGGTTCGTACGCAGTATTTT.

The chain links TRBV14 to TRBJ1-2; 8 bases line up with TRBD1. From germline, CDR1 is SGHDN and CDR2 FVKESK. This CDR3 spans 14 amino acids. Losses at the gene ends were 5 bases for V and 8 bases for J; bases not matched to a gene: 10. In DNA, the CDR3 is TGTGCCAGCAGCGACGGGACAGGACCAAGGGGCTACACCTTC. Protein sequence: CASSDGTGPRGYTF.

V and J are TRBV10-3 and TRBJ2-3, with 13 bases matching TRBD2. Germline CDR1 reads ENHRY; CDR2 reads SYGVKD. V was pared by 4 bases and J by 4 bases, with 5 bases of the junction left unmatched. The CDR3 spans 16 residues. Here the CDR3 reads CAISAFGLAGADTQYF. The CDR3 DNA is TGTGCCATCAGTGCATTCGGACTAGCGGGGGCAGATACGCAGTATTTT.

The chain is built from TRBV19 and TRBJ1-1; weak D call: TRBD1 (5 bases). CDR3 length: 16 amino acids. Germline V gene data show CDR1 as LNHDA and CDR2 as SQIVND (reference sequence). V was clipped by 4 bases and J by 5 bases, with 20 bases between them. In nucleotides, the CDR3 is TGTGCCAGTAGTACTCCCGGGACTCTGGAAGGAACTGAAGCTTTCTTT. It yields the protein CASSTPGTLEGTEAFF.

This chain uses TRBV6-5 with TRBJ1-2; 7 bases are a match to TRBD1. Germline loops: CDR1 MNHEY, CDR2 SVGAGI. The CDR3 extends over 14 amino acids. Trimming removed 5 bases from V and 7 bases from J; junction bases left unmatched: 10. The CDR3 loop reads CASSPRTGVGGYTF. The DNA of the CDR3 is TGTGCCAGCAGTCCTCGAACAGGGGTGGGTGGCTACACCTTC.

The rearrangement links TRBV7-6 to TRBJ1-5, with D possibly TRBD1 on 5 matching bases. CDR3 length: 15 amino acids. Trimming left V 5 bases short and J 3 bases short, with 14 bases between. From germline, CDR1 is SGHVS and CDR2 FNYEAQ. CDR3 amino acids: CASSVGGGNNQPQHF. DNA of the CDR3: TGTGCCAGCAGCGTTGGGGGGGGTAACAATCAGCCCCAGCATTTT.

The chain joins TRBV9 to TRBJ1-1; D possibly corresponds to TRBD1 (5 bases). Per the germline V gene, CDR1 is SGDLS and CDR2 is YYNGEE. V lost 0 bases to trimming and J lost 4 bases, with 10 bases between them. This CDR3 is 14 amino acids long. CDR3 sequence (DNA): TGTGCCAGCAGCGTAGCTACCCAGGGCACTGAAGCTTTCTTT. Amino acids: CASSVATQGTEAFF.

The gene calls are TRBV4-2 and TRBJ2-1; 12 bases align to TRBD2. This CDR3 is built from 16 residues. V trimming: 4 bases; J trimming: 7 bases; junction bases outside the gene matches: 8. Germline V gene data show CDR1 as LGHNA and CDR2 as YNFKEQ. The CDR3 sequence is CASSRNLAGGLNEQFF. CDR3 sequence (DNA): TGTGCCAGCAGCCGTAACCTAGCGGGGGGGCTAAATGAGCAGTTCTTC.

V usage is TRBV2 and J usage is TRBJ1-3; 7 nucleotides align to TRBD1. The CDR3 has 13 residues. CDR1 and CDR2 (germline): SNHLY, FYNNEI. Germline trimming cut 9 bases from V and 0 bases from J; bases unmatched to any gene: 2. The CDR3 DNA sequence: TGTGCCAGAAGGGACAGCTCTGGAAACACCATATATTTT. Translating gives CARRDSSGNTIYF.

This clone was observed once. The chain links TRBV11-2 to TRBJ2-5; 7 bases are a match to TRBD1. The trim removed 6 bases at V and 3 bases at J, leaving 10 bases unmatched. Germline CDR1 SGHAT, CDR2 FQNNGV. The CDR3 is 15 amino acids. The CDR3 DNA is TGTGCCAGCAGACACTTTGCCGGGACAGAAGAGACCCAGTACTTC. Encoded protein: CASRHFAGTEETQYF.

This clone was detected only once. The CDR3: CATSRGILEKLFF. Written as DNA, the CDR3 is TGTGCCACCAGCAGAGGAATCCTAGAAAAACTGTTTTTT. The chain joins TRBV15 to TRBJ1-4; no clear D gene. CDR1 is LNHNV, CDR2 YYDKDF, per germline (reference sequence). This CDR3 is 13 amino acids long. V lost 1 base to trimming and J lost 8 bases, with 8 bases between them.

V and J are TRBV4-3 and TRBJ2-5; 9 bases map to TRBD1. TRBJ2-7 matches the DNA end more closely, so the J call is doubtful. The CDR3 loop spans 14 amino acids. CDR1 and CDR2 (germline): LGHNA, YSLEER. CDR3 coding DNA: TGCGCCAGCAGCCGCGGACAGGGGAGGGACGAGCAGTACTTC. It encodes CASSRGQGRDEQYF.

The chain recombines TRBV7-9 with TRBJ2-5, with a tentative D call TRBD2 (5 bases). The J call may be wrong; the DNA end is better matched by TRBJ2-7. The CDR3 extends over 14 amino acids. CDR1 and CDR2 (germline): SEHNR, FQNEAQ (reference sequence). CDR3 sequence (DNA): TGTGCCAGCAGGCCGACGGGGAGTGTATACGAGCAGTACTTC. The encoded protein is CASRPTGSVYEQYF.